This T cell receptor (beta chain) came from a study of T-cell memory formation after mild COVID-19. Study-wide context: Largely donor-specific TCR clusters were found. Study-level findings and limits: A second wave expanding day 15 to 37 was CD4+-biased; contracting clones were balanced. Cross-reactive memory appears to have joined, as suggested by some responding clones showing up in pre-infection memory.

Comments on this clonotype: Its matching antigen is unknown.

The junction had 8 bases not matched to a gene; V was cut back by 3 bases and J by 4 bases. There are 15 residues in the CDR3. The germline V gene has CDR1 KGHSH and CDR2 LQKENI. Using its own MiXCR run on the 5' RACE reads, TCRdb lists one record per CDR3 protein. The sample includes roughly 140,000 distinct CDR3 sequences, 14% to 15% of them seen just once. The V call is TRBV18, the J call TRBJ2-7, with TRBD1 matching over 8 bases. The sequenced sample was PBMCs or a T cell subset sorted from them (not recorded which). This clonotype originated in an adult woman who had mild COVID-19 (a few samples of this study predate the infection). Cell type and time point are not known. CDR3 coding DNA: TGTGCCAGCTCACCCCCGGGACAGGTTTATTACGAGCAGTACTTC. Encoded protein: CASSPPGQVYYEQYF.